This TCR beta chain was found in a study of cytomegalovirus exposure and HLA in healthy donors. Vbeta (60) and Jbeta (13) primers were used in the PCR. Methods used by the authors: Tens of millions of unique TCR beta chains, roughly 11 million shared, were counted in a later analysis. Generated by immunoSEQ multiplex PCR, the TCRdb table keeps only in-frame clones and is missing some. The V and J calls and clone size come from that table; D and trimming were worked out from the DNA. In the table there are about 160,000 clones, about three quarters of which are singletons. As concerns this clone: The antigen remains unidentified.

Study-wide results and caveats: Three of the chains that were CMV-associated were confirmed in vitro to be specific for CMV antigens. A previous analysis found most TCR beta V segments productive roughly 90% or roughly 30% of the time. More clonal expansion characterized HLA-associated TCR beta chains than equally common others in a later analysis.

The ends lost 6 bases at V and 6 bases at J; junction bases unmatched: 6. CDR3 size: 15 residues. CDR1 is SSHAT, CDR2 FNYEAQ, per germline (reference sequence). The TCR was taken from a woman younger than 45 in good health and CMV-seronegative. Specimen: PBMCs. The chain combines TRBV7-7 with TRBJ2-1; TRBD2 aligns across 12 bases. The DNA of the CDR3 is TGTGCCAGCAGTTATCTAGCGGGGGGGTCCAATGAGCAGTTCTTC. Translated: CASSYLAGGSNEQFF.